Listed here is a single TCR beta chain. J was trimmed by 2 bases and V by 3 bases; bases with no gene match: 5. Germline-derived CDR1 and CDR2 are SGHRS and YFSETQ. The CDR3 is 16 amino acids. As processed by the authors: How many nucleated cells were present was estimated from reference gene primer amplification. Clones were read by immunoSEQ multiplex PCR, and TCRdb kept only the in-frame ones, dropping some. From that table come the V and J calls and clone size; the DNA was used to work out D and trimming. The sample includes roughly 20,000 clones, approximately 86% of them seen just once. The entry originates in a study of blood T cell repertoires in COVID-19.

V and J are TRBV5-1 and TRBJ2-2; 9 bases are a match to TRBD1. Sequencing input: peripheral blood. This receptor was taken from a human donor in a cohort sampled during active COVID-19. The donor label of this sample is uncertain. CDR3 sequence reads: CASSSLGQGNTGELFF. CDR3 coding DNA: TGCGCCAGCAGCTCCTTGGGACAGGGAAACACCGGGGAGCTGTTTTTT.